One and the same sample provided the 10 T cell receptor beta chains below, sequenced in a study of T cells in Graves' hyperthyroidism and ophthalmopathy. There were TCR beta CDR3 regions amplified from RNA transcripts. HTBI primers drove first-round RT-PCR of the TCR CDR3. TCRdb re-derived calls from the multiplex PCR reads in MiXCR, one entry per CDR3 protein. The profile covers 500,000 to 750,000 distinct CDR3 sequences, with approximately 14% appearing a single time and around 7.3% taken by the ten largest. Sequencing used blood. The receptors were gathered from a woman aged 25 to 39 with Graves' hyperthyroidism.

The V call is TRBV28, the J call TRBJ1-5; the D is unclear. The germline CDR1 and CDR2 sequences are MDHEN and SYDVKM. This CDR3 has 13 residues. The ends were cut back, 4 bases at V and 11 bases at J, with 15 bases in the middle. The CDR3 sequence is CASSSYKVGTQHF. For the CDR3, the DNA is TGTGCCAGCAGTTCCTATAAGGTTGGTACCCAGCATTTT.

The chain carries TRBV3-1 and TRBJ2-1, with 8 bases lining up with TRBD2. The V and J ends lost 1 base and 7 bases, in that order; junction bases with no gene match: 6. This CDR3 is 15 amino acids long. The V gene's germline CDR1 is LGHDT and CDR2 YNNKEL (reference sequence). The CDR3 protein is CASSQGLATGNEQFF. The DNA for the CDR3 is TGTGCCAGCAGCCAAGGACTAGCGACAGGAAATGAGCAGTTCTTC.

Ten or more counts support this clonotype. The chain uses TRBV7-2 and TRBJ2-7; perhaps TRBD1 as D (6 bases). Germline CDR1 SGHTA, CDR2 FQGNSA. This CDR3 region has 17 residues. Trimming removed 1 base at V and 2 bases at J, with 18 bases between. The CDR3 protein is CASSLVAGYEGAYEQYF. In nucleotides, the CDR3 is TGTGCCAGCAGCTTAGTCGCAGGTTACGAGGGGGCCTACGAGCAGTACTTC.

A remark on this clonotype: One end of the junction fails to match germline, which may point to a read error. The rearrangement links TRBV28 to TRBJ1-2; the D is unclear. This CDR3 contains 13 residues. From germline, CDR1 is MDHEN and CDR2 SYDVKM. The CDR3 protein is CAGSLPQYYGYTF. The CDR3 nucleotides are TGTGCCGGCAGTTTACCACAGTACTATGGCTACACCTTC.

This clonotype was seen many times. The V and J genes are TRBV20-1 and TRBJ2-7; tentatively, D is TRBD2 (5 bases). V lost 5 bases, J lost 5 bases, and 25 bases lay in between. This CDR3 spans 16 amino acids. CDR1 DFQATT and CDR2 SNEGSKA come from the germline V gene (reference sequence). CDR3 loop: CSALELEWAAGDEQYF. The CDR3 nucleotides read TGCAGTGCTCTAGAATTAGAGTGGGCCGCGGGCGACGAGCAGTACTTC.

This clonotype has at least ten counts. The V and J genes are TRBV7-2 and TRBJ2-5; D remains ambiguous. Germline CDR1 and CDR2: SGHTA and FQGNSA. V was shortened by 1 base and J by 1 base, with 13 bases between the two germline ends. The CDR3 sequence is 16 residues long. CDR3 sequence (DNA): TGTGCCAGCAGCTTAGTGTCGACTCCCCTCCAAGAGACCCAGTACTTC. Translation: CASSLVSTPLQETQYF.

This clonotype was seen many times. The chain employs TRBV7-9 and TRBJ2-7; no clear D. The CDR3 runs to 12 residues. Trimming stripped 5 bases from V and 4 bases from J, with 9 bases between. Germline lookup yields CDR1 SEHNR and CDR2 FQNEAQ (reference sequence). The CDR3 DNA is TGTGCCAGCAGCCAGCTAGAGTACGAGCAGTACTTC. It specifies CASSQLEYEQYF.

This clonotype was seen a handful of times. The chain joins TRBV27 to TRBJ1-1; 8 bases agree with TRBD1. Germline CDR1 MNHEY, CDR2 SMNVEV (reference sequence). There are 15 residues in the CDR3. V trimming: 5 bases; J trimming: 11 bases; junction bases outside the gene matches: 16. DNA of the CDR3: TGTGCCAGCAGTCCGTCCGGGACAGGTCCTCCTGGGGCTTTCTTT. This encodes CASSPSGTGPPGAFF.

This clonotype was seen once. A much larger clone differs by one base, so this may be a read error. The DNA is omitted, as the CDR3 cannot be located on it reliably, and the CDR3 follows TCRdb's listing. The chain uses TRBV28 and TRBJ1-2; whether TRBD1, the table's D call, matches the DNA was not checked. The CDR3 totals 12 residues, both ends included. Germline loops: CDR1 MDHEN, CDR2 SYDVKM. The CDR3 loop is CAIGGRNYGCTF.

This clonotype was recorded at least ten times. This sequence joins TRBV20-1 and TRBJ2-7; TRBD2 aligns across 9 bases. CDR1 is DFQATT and CDR2 is SNEGSKA in the germline V gene (reference sequence). CDR3 length: 13 amino acids. V lost 3 bases and J lost 6; bases outside the gene matches: 6. This chain's CDR3 is CSASRLAAREQYF. CDR3 sequence (DNA): TGCAGTGCTAGCCGACTAGCGGCTCGCGAGCAGTACTTC.